This record concerns one T cell receptor beta chain sequence. The target antigen is unknown. Assay used: immunoSEQ multiplex PCR; TCRdb lists only in-frame clones, some missing. The sample carries around 2,700 clones, about three quarters recorded once. The source of the sample is a study of the immune and genomic landscape of osteosarcoma. Study details: The cohort was enriched for poor-risk osteosarcoma. Study-level points and caveats: Clonality was benchmarked against external normal skin and healthy blood data. Immune-hot C3 tumors showed higher but still low clonality than cold C1.

From germline, CDR1 is ENHRY and CDR2 SYGVKD. The CDR3 sequence is 14 residues long. V lost 5 bases to trimming and J lost 1 base, with 10 bases between them. The post-treatment osteosarcoma tumors were primary, local recurrence or metastasis specimens from poor-prognosis patients. Sequencing input: tumor tissue from a local recurrence in the femur. This receptor was identified in a man between 18 and 35 years old with osteosarcoma. The rearrangement links TRBV10-3 to TRBJ2-3; D call uncertain. CDR3 sequence reads: CAISLFSRTDTQYF. CDR3 nucleotides: TGTGCCATCAGTCTCTTCTCACGCACAGATACGCAGTATTTT.